Following are 6 T cell receptor beta chains from one sample sequenced in a study of shared clonotypes between healthy human individuals. Sequenced by immunoSEQ multiplex PCR; TCRdb stores in-frame clones only, minus some. The sample contains about 2.4 million clones, around nine tenths of which appear only once. The material sequenced was naive CD4+ T cells sorted from blood. Documented subset: CD45RA+ positively selected. These receptors came from a man younger than 35 in good health.

The chain carries TRBV12-5 and TRBJ2-3; D remains ambiguous. CDR1 LGHNT and CDR2 FRNRAP come from the germline V gene. V lost 7 bases and J lost 1, with 15 bases in between. CDR3 length: 15 residues. CDR3 DNA: TGTGCTAGTGTGGGGTGGAATAGGGGCACAGATACGCAGTATTTT. Protein product: CASVGWNRGTDTQYF.

The gene calls are TRBV4-1 and TRBJ2-3; the D gene is possibly TRBD1 (5 bases). V was pared by 3 bases and J by 3 bases, with 16 bases between. This CDR3 has 16 amino acids. Germline V gene sequence: CDR1 MGHRA, CDR2 YSYEKL. The CDR3 DNA is TGCGCCAGCAGCCATAACACAGGAATAGGGACAGATACGCAGTATTTT. Its translation: CASSHNTGIGTDTQYF.

The CDR3 bases are TGTGCCACCAGTCGGGAATGGGGCGGGGAGCTGTTTTTT. It codes for CATSREWGGELFF. V and J are TRBV15 and TRBJ2-2; perhaps TRBD2 as D (5 bases). Trimming removed 6 bases from V and 7 bases from J, with 12 bases in between. CDR1 is LNHNV and CDR2 is YYDKDF in the germline V gene (reference sequence). There are 13 residues in the CDR3.

This chain uses TRBV5-1 with TRBJ2-2; D might be TRBD2 (5 bases). Deletions cut 5 bases from V and 0 bases from J, with 8 bases between. The CDR3 contains 14 residues. Germline assignment: CDR1 SGHRS and CDR2 YFSETQ. In nucleotides, the CDR3 is TGCGCCAGCAGGAGGGCGGCGAACACCGGGGAGCTGTTTTTT. Protein product: CASRRAANTGELFF.

The V gene is TRBV28, the J gene TRBJ2-2; 13 bases fit TRBD2. CDR1 and CDR2 (germline): MDHEN, SYDVKM. The CDR3 spans 18 residues. J lost 10 bases, V lost 5 bases, and 16 bases had no gene match. CDR3 sequence reads: CASSPIQLAGGLYEELFF. DNA for the CDR3: TGTGCCAGCAGTCCAATACAACTAGCGGGGGGGCTTTACGAGGAGCTGTTTTTT.

CDR3 sequence: CASSIPAGGGQETQYF. DNA of the CDR3: TGTGCCAGTAGTATTCCTGCAGGCGGGGGGCAAGAGACCCAGTACTTC. The V call is TRBV19, the J call TRBJ2-5; TRBD2 matches at 8 bases. Trimming took 3 bases from V and 2 from J; bases not matched to a gene: 8. Germline V gene data show CDR1 as LNHDA and CDR2 as SQIVND (reference sequence). The CDR3 is made up of 16 amino acids.